These T cell receptor beta chains were read from a single sample in a study of identical twins. Using its own MiXCR run on the 5' RACE reads, TCRdb lists one record per CDR3 protein. The sample lists 520,000 or so distinct CDR3 sequences, 20% to 25% occurring once. These same data were also listed under a study on T cells expressing NK-cell markers.

Sequencing was done on a sample of CD4+ T cells sorted from blood. Receptor source: a woman aged 18-35 years in good health. Both conserved end residues are part of each CDR3. D genes are given only for firm matches. Rows may omit the clone size; those that give it use once, few, many or a size class.

clone_size | j_call | d_call | v_call | cdr3_nt | cdr3_aa
few | TRBJ1-2 | TRBD1 | TRBV7-2 | TGTGCCAGCAGGACGGGACAGAGGGATGGCTACACCTTC | CASRTGQRDGYTF
. | TRBJ2-7 | . | TRBV6-6 | TGTGCCAGCAGGGGCTACGACGAGCAGTACTTC | CASRGYDEQYF
few | TRBJ1-5 | . | TRBV5-1 | TGCGCCAGCAGCTTGGAATGGGGTGCTCAGCCCCAGCATTTT | CASSLEWGAQPQHF
. | TRBJ1-1 | . | TRBV5-1 | TGCGCCAGCGGCAATCCCGACGGCTCCGAAGCTTTCTTT | CASGNPDGSEAFF
few | TRBJ2-5 | TRBD1 | TRBV9 | TGTGCCAGCAGCGCTGACAGGGGCCAAGAGACCCAGTACTTC | CASSADRGQETQYF
. | TRBJ2-1 | . | TRBV7-9 | TGTGCCAGCAGCTCACAGGTTCGGCAGCAGTTCTTC | CASSSQVRQQFF
. | TRBJ1-1 | TRBD1 | TRBV12-3/TRBV12-4 | TGTGCCAGCAGTTTGGATCGGGACAGGGCCTTACTAGAAGCTTTCTTT | CASSLDRDRALLEAFF
many | TRBJ2-1 | . | TRBV12-3/TRBV12-4 | TGTGCCAGCAGTTTCAGGACCGAGAATGAGCAGTTCTTC | CASSFRTENEQFF
few | TRBJ1-2 | . | TRBV20-1 | TGCAGTGCTAGAAAAAGCGGCGTCATAAAGGGCTACACCTTC | CSARKSGVIKGYTF
. | TRBJ1-6 | . | TRBV6-1 | TGTGCCAGCAGGCGCACCCGCGGGAGCTCCTATAATTCACCCCTCCACTTT | CASRRTRGSSYNSPLHF
few | TRBJ1-2 | TRBD1 | TRBV12-3/TRBV12-4 | TGTGCCAGCAGTTTAGGTGGGACAGTTTTTCGTCATGGCTACACCTTC | CASSLGGTVFRHGYTF
. | TRBJ2-1 | TRBD2 | TRBV18 | TGTGCCAGCTCACGAGTTAGCGGGGGCATAGAGAATGAGCAGTTCTTC | CASSRVSGGIENEQFF
. | TRBJ2-1 | . | TRBV25-1 | TGTGCCAGCAGTGTGGAGGTCTACCCTAATTTCATCGGGGAGCAGTTCTTC | CASSVEVYPNFIGEQFF
. | TRBJ2-7 | TRBD1 | TRBV11-1 | TGTGCCAGCAGCTTCCCCCCACGCCGGGACAGGGGCCGATACGAGCAGTACTTC | CASSFPPRRDRGRYEQYF
. | TRBJ2-3 | . | TRBV7-9 | TGTGCCAGCAGCTTGAGAGAGTTCACAGATACGCAGTATTTT | CASSLREFTDTQYF
few | TRBJ2-5 | . | TRBV7-3 | TGTGCCAGCAGCCTTACTAGTTCTGAGACCCAGTACTTC | CASSLTSSETQYF
. | TRBJ2-3 | . | TRBV9 | TGTGCCAGCAGCGTAGGACTAGGTAGCACAGATACGCAGTATTTT | CASSVGLGSTDTQYF
few | TRBJ1-2 | . | TRBV10-3 | TGTGCCATCAGTGAATGGGCCGTTAACTATGGCTACACCTTC | CAISEWAVNYGYTF
. | TRBJ1-3 | . | TRBV20-1 | TGCAGTGCTAGAGTCGAAAACACCATATATTTT | CSARVENTIYF
many | TRBJ1-3 | . | TRBV12-3/TRBV12-4 | TGTGCCAGCAGTTTCAGGGTCTCTGGAAACACCATATATTTT | CASSFRVSGNTIYF
. | TRBJ1-5 | TRBD1 | TRBV20-1 | TGCAGTGCTAGCCGGGACAGAAGCAATCAGCCCCAGCATTTT | CSASRDRSNQPQHF
few | TRBJ1-5 | TRBD1 | TRBV12-3/TRBV12-4 | TGTGCCAGCAGAAGGGGACAGCTAGAAAATCAGCCCCAGCATTTT | CASRRGQLENQPQHF
few | TRBJ2-1 | TRBD2 | TRBV20-1 | TGCAGTGGCAGACTAGCGGGAGTCCAATGGGAGTTCTTC | CSGRLAGVQWEFF
. | TRBJ2-3 | . | TRBV20-1 | TGCAGTGCTGGGATAGACAGGCAAGATACGCAGTATTTT | CSAGIDRQDTQYF
many | TRBJ1-2 | . | TRBV3-1 | TGTGCCAGCAGCACACAGAGTAACTATGGCTACACCTTC | CASSTQSNYGYTF
once | TRBJ2-1 | . | TRBV5-5 | TGTGCCAGCAGCTTTTGGGTGTCCTCCTACAATGAGCAGTTCTTC | CASSFWVSSYNEQFF
. | TRBJ2-5 | . | TRBV7-7 | TGTGCTAGCAGCTTAATCACCCGGGAGACCCAGTACTTC | CASSLITRETQYF
few | TRBJ2-5 | . | TRBV5-6 | TGTGCCACTGCCACCGGGACCGAAGGGACCCAGTACTTC | CATATGTEGTQYF
. | TRBJ1-4 | . | TRBV9 | TGTGCCAGCAGCGTAGGGTATAGGTTGGAAGAAAAACTGTTTTTT | CASSVGYRLEEKLFF
. | TRBJ1-3 | . | TRBV20-1 | TGCAGTGCTCGCCACGGGGACGGAAACACCATATATTTT | CSARHGDGNTIYF
. | TRBJ2-3 | TRBD2 | TRBV20-1 | TGCAGTGCTACCAAACTAGCGGGAGTTTCCGATACGCAGTATTTT | CSATKLAGVSDTQYF
. | TRBJ1-2 | . | TRBV5-1 | TGCGCCAGCAGTATGTGGACGGACAACTATGGCTACACCTTC | CASSMWTDNYGYTF
. | TRBJ2-7 | . | TRBV6-1 | TGTGCCAGCAGTGAAGCGCTTTGGTCCGAGCAGTACTTC | CASSEALWSEQYF
few | TRBJ2-1 | TRBD1 | TRBV2 | TGTGCCAGCATGACCAGGACAGGGGGCCTGGATGAGCAGTTCTTC | CASMTRTGGLDEQFF
few | TRBJ2-3 | TRBD1 | TRBV4-3 | TGCGCCAGCAGCCAAGATTTATCAGGGGGCTCGGCAGATACGCAGTATTTT | CASSQDLSGGSADTQYF
. | TRBJ1-1 | . | TRBV3-1 | TGTGCCAGCAGCAATAACCAGGGCTTCGCTGAAGCTTTCTTT | CASSNNQGFAEAFF
. | TRBJ2-2 | TRBD1 | TRBV5-1 | TGCGCCAGCAGCTTTACACCGGGACAGCTGGCCCGGGAGCTGTTTTTT | CASSFTPGQLARELFF
few | TRBJ2-3 | . | TRBV7-2 | TGTGCCAGCAGCTCCCAGCGGGCTAGCACAGATACGCAGTATTTT | CASSSQRASTDTQYF
few | TRBJ2-3 | . | TRBV7-2 | TGTGCCAGCAGCTTAAATGCGGCAGATACGCAGTATTTT | CASSLNAADTQYF
few | TRBJ2-3 | . | TRBV5-1 | TGCGCCAGCAGCTTGAGTGGGTTAAGGGATACGCAGTATTTT | CASSLSGLRDTQYF
. | TRBJ2-3 | . | TRBV29-1 | TGCAGCGTTGAAGGGGCGCGGCAGGGAAGTGGAGATACGCAGTATTTT | CSVEGARQGSGDTQYF
. | TRBJ2-1 | TRBD2 | TRBV20-1 | TGCAGTGCTAGGGTCCGGGAGGGCCTTTCCTCCTACAATGAGCAGTTCTTC | CSARVREGLSSYNEQFF
few | TRBJ2-3 | TRBD1 | TRBV12-3/TRBV12-4 | TGTGCCAGCAGTTCCCGACAGGGCCCCACAGATACGCAGTATTTT | CASSSRQGPTDTQYF
few | TRBJ2-5 | TRBD1 | TRBV5-1 | TGCGCCAGCAGCTTGACAGGGGGCAGGAAGACCCAGTACTTC | CASSLTGGRKTQYF
. | TRBJ2-1 | . | TRBV20-1 | TGCAGTGCTAGAGATCTAAAACAGCCGATATACAATGAGCAGTTCTTC | CSARDLKQPIYNEQFF
few | TRBJ2-7 | . | TRBV10-3 | TGTGCCATCAGTGAGTCGGCCTATACCTACGAGCAGTACTTC | CAISESAYTYEQYF
few | TRBJ2-1 | . | TRBV6-1 | TGTGCCAGCAGGAACGGTGGGGGGATTTGGGACAATGAGCAGTTCTTC | CASRNGGGIWDNEQFF
few | TRBJ1-2 | . | TRBV5-1 | TGCGCCAGCAGCCCCGGCCCGAACTATGGCTACACCTTC | CASSPGPNYGYTF
. | TRBJ2-2 | TRBD1 | TRBV29-1 | TGCAGCGTTTACAGGGGAGACACCGGGGAGCTGTTTTTT | CSVYRGDTGELFF
. | TRBJ1-3 | TRBD1 | TRBV9 | TGTGCCAGCAGCGGGACAGGGGGAAACACCATATATTTT | CASSGTGGNTIYF
. | TRBJ2-1 | TRBD2 | TRBV5-6 | TGTGCCAGGGGCCGCTGGGGGAGGGGCAACAATGAGCAGTTCTTC | CARGRWGRGNNEQFF
few | TRBJ2-5 | . | TRBV7-2 | TGTGCCAGCAGCTTATTGGGGGGCTATGAGACCCAGTACTTC | CASSLLGGYETQYF
few | TRBJ2-3 | TRBD2 | TRBV6-1 | TGTGCCAGCAGTGGCCCAGCGGGAGGAACAGATACGCAGTATTTT | CASSGPAGGTDTQYF
. | TRBJ2-5 | TRBD2 | TRBV3-1 | TGTGCCAGCAGCCTCGGGCAAAGCGGGAGAGAGACCCAGTACTTC | CASSLGQSGRETQYF
few | TRBJ1-1 | . | TRBV7-9 | TGTGCCAGCAGCTCTCTGGATAACACTGAAGCTTTCTTT | CASSSLDNTEAFF
. | TRBJ1-4 | TRBD1 | TRBV6-1 | TGTGCCAGCAGGGAGCAGGGGGGCGAAAAACTGTTTTTT | CASREQGGEKLFF
. | TRBJ1-5 | . | TRBV9 | TGTGCCAGCAGCGTAGATCTAGATCAGCCCCAGCATTTT | CASSVDLDQPQHF
few | TRBJ2-5 | . | TRBV5-1 | TGCGCCAGCAGACGTAGTGGAGAGACCCAGTACTTC | CASRRSGETQYF
. | TRBJ2-3 | . | TRBV2 | TGTGCCAGCAGTGAAGCCGGAGATACGCAGTATTTT | CASSEAGDTQYF